One and the same sample provided the 18 T cell receptor beta chains below, sequenced in a study of T cell clonality in common variable immunodeficiency. Method: immunoSEQ multiplex PCR; TCRdb's copy keeps in-frame clones and lacks some. The sample gives tens of thousands of clones, none seen only once, and the top ten clones hold about 6.1%. For these TCRs, the target antigens are not known. Findings and caveats of the study: Fewer deletions and N-nucleotide insertions were reportedly seen in common variable immunodeficiency TCR beta sequences.

Sample: peripheral blood mononuclear cells. The receptor set was obtained from a human donor with common variable immunodeficiency.

In the case of this clone: The read finishes 3 residues shy of the CDR3 end, and the germline J gene is used to complete it. The chain joins TRBV18 to TRBJ2-3; no clear D. Germline V gene sequence: CDR1 KGHSH, CDR2 LQKENI. The CDR3 covers 11 residues. The V gene lost 4 bases and the J gene lost 4 bases, with 3 bases spanning the gap. The DNA read from the CDR3 is TGTGCCAGCTCACTCTCAGATACG. Protein: CASSLSDT. The CDR3, in full, reads CASSLSDTQYF. The whole variable domain, remainder taken from reference TRBV18 and TRBJ2-3, is NAGVMQNPRHLVRRRGQEARLRCSPMKGHSHVYWYRQLPEEGLKFMVYLQKENIIDESGMPKERFSAEFPKEGPSILRIQQVVRGDSAAYFCASSLSDTQYFGPGTRLTVL.

On this clone: The read ends 3 residues before the CDR3 terminus; that terminus is restored from the germline J gene. The chain has TRBV7-9 and TRBJ1-6, with a weak D call TRBD1 (6 bases). Between the trimmed V and J ends, which lost 5 bases and 10 bases, there was a span of 15 bases. Germline V gene data show CDR1 as SEHNR and CDR2 as FQNEAQ (reference sequence). This CDR3 contains 14 residues. CDR3 DNA, as far as it was read: TGTGCCAGCAGCCGCGGACAGTTAGAGTCACCC. This sequence encodes CASSRGQLESP. The entire CDR3 protein reads CASSRGQLESPLHF.

This clone was observed many times. Read coverage stops 3 residues before the CDR3 terminus; the germline J gene supplies the remainder. The rearrangement joins TRBV5-1 to TRBJ2-5; a weak D match, TRBD2 (5 bases). V lost 4 bases to trimming and J lost 2 bases, with 12 bases between them. The CDR3 has 14 amino acids. Germline V gives CDR1 SGHRS, CDR2 YFSETQ. CDR3 sequence reads: CASSTNRLQETQYF. CDR3 bases read: TGCGCCAGCAGCACCAACAGACTACAAGAGACC.

To note about this clone: Read data end 3 residues before the CDR3 end; the end is taken from the germline J gene. V gene TRBV29-1 combines with J gene TRBJ2-5; D may correspond to TRBD1 or TRBD2 (5 bases each). The CDR3 is 11 residues long. Trimming cost V 7 bases and J 4 bases, with 10 bases left between them. Germline V gene lookup returns CDR1 SQVTM and CDR2 ANQGSEA. CDR3 DNA (partial): TGCAGCGGAGGGGAAGTAGAGACC. This gives the protein CSGGEVET. The CDR3, in full, reads CSGGEVETQYF.

This clone was seen a handful of times. The CDR3 bases that were read are TGTGCCAGCAGTGAAGCCCTTTTAGCTGAGATCACAGATACG. It codes for CASSEALLAEITDT. The CDR3 in its entirety is CASSEALLAEITDTQYF. This chain uses TRBV6-1 with TRBJ2-3, with D hard to call. The CDR3 end is not reached by the read, which stops 3 residues before it; the germline J gene fills it in. The CDR3 extends over 17 amino acids. Germline CDR1 is MNHNS and CDR2 is SASEGT. V was cut by 0 bases and J by 2 bases, with 15 bases left in between.

This clone was picked up a small number of times. The CDR3 end is not reached by the read, which stops 3 residues before it; the germline J gene fills it in. The chain carries TRBV7-9 and TRBJ1-2; maybe TRBD1 (5 bases). The CDR3 is 15 amino acids. Trimming shortened V by 4 bases and J by 4 bases, and 16 bases separated the two germline ends. Germline loops: CDR1 SEHNR, CDR2 FQNEAQ (reference sequence). The chain's CDR3 is CASSSELMGLYGYTF. CDR3 DNA, as far as it was read: TGTGCCAGCAGCTCGGAGTTGATGGGGCTCTATGGC.

This clone has a handful of counts. The read ends 3 residues shy of where the CDR3 ends; the end is completed using the germline J gene. V usage is TRBV20-1 and J usage is TRBJ1-5; TRBD1 aligns across 10 bases. CDR3 length equals 16 residues. Germline-derived CDR1 and CDR2 are DFQATT and SNEGSKA (reference sequence). J gave up 7 bases and V 0 bases, and 9 bases lay outside the gene matches. CDR3 DNA (partial): TGCAGTGCTAGAGAGACCGGGACAGGGGCAAGGCAGCCC. As protein: CSARETGTGARQP. The whole CDR3 protein reads CSARETGTGARQPQHF.

This clone was seen repeatedly, ten times or more. With the read ending 3 residues before the CDR3 end, the germline J gene is used to fill in that end. The chain has TRBV20-1 and TRBJ2-7; D is perhaps TRBD1 (6 bases). There are 11 residues in the CDR3. Trimming cost V 8 bases and J 4 bases, with 12 bases left between them. Germline CDR1 and CDR2: DFQATT and SNEGSKA (reference sequence). The DNA read from the CDR3 is TGCAGTTCGAAACAGGGATACGAG. It specifies CSSKQGYE. The full CDR3 protein is CSSKQGYEQYF.

Concerning this clone itself: The read stops 3 residues short of the end of the CDR3; the missing end is completed from the germline J gene. V is TRBV19 and J is TRBJ1-2; 7 nucleotides line up with TRBD1. V lost 10 bases and J lost 4; bases outside the gene matches: 12. The CDR3 runs 14 residues. Germline lookup yields CDR1 LNHDA and CDR2 SQIVND (reference sequence). Partial CDR3 DNA: TGTGCCACAATACCGGGACAGATGTCCTATGGC. Its translation: CATIPGQMSYG. The whole CDR3 protein reads CATIPGQMSYGYTF.

This clone was observed at least ten times. The read halts 3 residues ahead of the CDR3 end, with the missing end drawn from the germline J gene. This chain links TRBV5-4 with TRBJ2-3; TRBD1 might be the D (5 bases). The CDR3 loop spans 16 amino acids. CDR1 is SGHNT and CDR2 is YYREEE in the germline V gene (reference sequence). Between the trimmed V and J ends, which lost 2 bases and 0 bases, there was a span of 13 bases. The CDR3 is CASSFGWGPSTDTQYF. CDR3 bases read: TGTGCCAGCAGCTTTGGGTGGGGCCCTAGCACAGATACG. The full variable domain, its missing parts supplied by reference TRBV5-4 and TRBJ2-3, is ETGVTQSPTHLIKTRGQQVTLRCSSQSGHNTVSWYQQALGQGPQFIFQYYREEENGRGNFPPRFSGLQFPNYSSELNVNALELDDSALYLCASSFGWGPSTDTQYFGPGTRLTVL.

In its sample, this clone was seen many times. The read ends 3 residues shy of where the CDR3 ends; the end is completed using the germline J gene. The V gene is TRBV29-1, the J gene TRBJ1-2, with D hard to call. Trimming removed 0 bases at V and 4 bases at J, with 9 bases between. The length of the CDR3 is 13 residues. Germline CDR1 and CDR2: SQVTM and ANQGSEA. The CDR3 loop is CSVEDRRVYGYTF. The covered CDR3 bases are TGCAGCGTTGAAGATCGGCGGGTCTATGGC.

This clone turned up a few times. The CDR3 end is not reached by the read, which stops 3 residues before it; the germline J gene fills it in. The V and J genes are TRBV7-6 and TRBJ2-2; the match to TRBD2 covers 11 bases. V lost 4 bases to trimming and J lost 0 bases; unmatched junction nucleotides: 7. CDR3 length: 18 residues. CDR1 SGHVS and CDR2 FNYEAQ come from the germline V gene. CDR3 bases read: TGTGCCAGCAGCTCTACTAGCGGGGGCGCCGCGAACACCGGGGAG. It codes for CASSSTSGGAANTGE. The full-length CDR3 reads as CASSSTSGGAANTGELFF.

The CDR3 here is CASSPTGVTNEKLFF. Partial CDR3 DNA: TGTGCCAGTAGTCCGACAGGGGTTACTAATGAAAAA. The J gene is TRBJ1-4, the V gene TRBV19; 8 nucleotides agree with TRBD1. The CDR3 end falls 3 residues outside the read, so it is completed with the germline J gene. V gave up 5 bases and J gave up 2 bases; unmatched junction bases: 4. CDR1 and CDR2 (germline): LNHDA, SQIVND (reference sequence). The CDR3 is 15 residues long.

This clone was seen ten or more times. The sequenced fragment ends 3 residues before the CDR3 boundary, so the rest is inferred from the germline J gene. The gene calls are TRBV30 and TRBJ2-1; 7 nucleotides agree with TRBD2. The CDR3 has 13 amino acids. J gave up 9 bases and V 2 bases, and 7 bases lay outside the gene matches. The germline V gene encodes CDR1 GTSNPN and CDR2 SVGIG (reference sequence). The CDR3 reads CAWSPRGVSEQFF. CDR3 bases read: TGTGCCTGGAGTCCCCGGGGGGTTAGTGAG.

The sample holds many counts of this clone. The CDR3 DNA, read in part, is TGTGCCTGGGAGAGGGACAGTAGTCAGCCC. Its translation: CAWERDSSQP. The whole CDR3 is CAWERDSSQPQHF. The gene calls are TRBV30 and TRBJ1-5, with 7 bases lining up with TRBD1. The sequence runs out 3 residues before the end of the CDR3; the remainder is reconstructed from the germline J gene. This CDR3 has 13 residues. The trim removed 5 bases at V and 6 bases at J, leaving 7 bases unmatched. Germline CDR1 reads GTSNPN; CDR2 reads SVGIG (reference sequence).

This clone was counted between two and nine times. With the read ending 3 residues before the CDR3 end, the germline J gene is used to fill in that end. This chain links TRBV10-3 with TRBJ2-7; D might be TRBD1 (6 bases). CDR3 length equals 14 residues. CDR1 and CDR2 from the germline V gene are ENHRY and SYGVKD. Trimming took 5 bases from V and 2 from J, leaving 13 bases between them. CDR3 DNA, as far as it was read: TGTGCCATCAGTCCATCAGGGGCTGCCTACGAG. This sequence encodes CAISPSGAAYE. In full, the CDR3 is CAISPSGAAYEQYF.

This clone came up many times. The read comes to an end 3 residues before the CDR3 does, leaving the germline J gene to fill in the end. The chain recombines TRBV5-4 with TRBJ1-6, with 9 bases aligning to TRBD1. Trimming at V came to 0 bases and at J to 5 bases, leaving 3 bases not matched to a gene. CDR1 is SGHNT, CDR2 YYREEE, per germline (reference sequence). The CDR3 sequence is 16 residues long. The DNA read from the CDR3 is TGTGCCAGCAGCTTGGGACAGGGGGTAAATAATTCACCC. Amino acids: CASSLGQGVNNSP. The full-length CDR3 reads as CASSLGQGVNNSPLHF. Complete variable domain (other parts from reference TRBV5-4 and TRBJ1-6): ETGVTQSPTHLIKTRGQQVTLRCSSQSGHNTVSWYQQALGQGPQFIFQYYREEENGRGNFPPRFSGLQFPNYSSELNVNALELDDSALYLCASSLGQGVNNSPLHFGNGTRLTVT.

At least ten counts were recorded for this clone. From the germline J gene comes the end of the CDR3, since the read stops 3 residues before it. The chain links TRBV4-2 to TRBJ2-2; 8 bases match TRBD2. The CDR3 totals 20 residues. Trimming removed 4 bases from V and 1 base from J; junction bases left unmatched: 17. Germline CDR1 LGHNA, CDR2 YNFKEQ. The CDR3 sequence: CASSPPGRVSGVENTGELFF. The covered CDR3 bases are TGTGCCAGCAGCCCCCCCGGGAGGGTTAGCGGGGTTGAGAACACCGGGGAG.